Listed below are T cell receptor beta chains from one sample, sequenced in a study of EBV T-cell therapy then PD-1 blockade in nasopharyngeal carcinoma. Profiled with immunoSEQ multiplex PCR; TCRdb holds only in-frame clones, not every one. Found here are about 14,000 clones, under 90% of them singletons; the top ten hold about 32%. These receptors' antigens are unknown. The sequences come from CD8+ T cells from blood, collected around day 100 from a patient whose treatment included autologous EBV-specific T cells and nivolumab. These receptor sequences come from a man in his forties with nasopharyngeal carcinoma. Each CDR3 is given with its conserved first and last residue. Fields, in order: clone size, V gene, D gene, J gene, CDR3 DNA, CDR3 protein. D genes are given only for firm matches. The size entry is marked missing in some rows and otherwise reads once, few, many or a size class.

clone_size: -; v_call: TRBV18; d_call: -; j_call: TRBJ2-7; cdr3_nt: TGTGCCAGCTCAGAGGGGCAGGGTTCAACCTACGAGCAGTACTTC; cdr3_aa: CASSEGQGSTYEQYF
clone_size: -; v_call: TRBV27; d_call: -; j_call: TRBJ1-2; cdr3_nt: TGTGCCAGCAGTTTATCAGGGGATAACTATGGCTACACCTTC; cdr3_aa: CASSLSGDNYGYTF
clone_size: once; v_call: TRBV9; d_call: TRBD1; j_call: TRBJ1-5; cdr3_nt: TGTGCCAGCAGCGTAGATGGACAGGGGGTTCGGCCCCAGCATTTT; cdr3_aa: CASSVDGQGVRPQHF
clone_size: -; v_call: TRBV28; d_call: TRBD2; j_call: TRBJ2-3; cdr3_nt: TGTGCCAGCAGTTCTCCCTACCGGACTAGCGGGCCGAGCACAGATACGCAGTATTTT; cdr3_aa: CASSSPYRTSGPSTDTQYF
clone_size: large; v_call: TRBV27; d_call: -; j_call: TRBJ1-5; cdr3_nt: TGTGCCAGCAGTTTTTTTGGGGGAAGCTTTCACCAGCCCCAGCATTTT; cdr3_aa: CASSFFGGSFHQPQHF
clone_size: -; v_call: TRBV7-9; d_call: -; j_call: TRBJ2-7; cdr3_nt: TGTGCCAGCAGCAAACCCCCCAATAGTGACGCTTACTACGAGCAGTACTTC; cdr3_aa: CASSKPPNSDAYYEQYF
clone_size: -; v_call: TRBV4-3; d_call: -; j_call: TRBJ2-7; cdr3_nt: TGCGCCAGCAGCCAAGACACCTACGAGCAGTACTTC; cdr3_aa: CASSQDTYEQYF
clone_size: -; v_call: TRBV6-5; d_call: -; j_call: TRBJ2-4; cdr3_nt: TGTGCCAGCAGTTCTCTGAGGGTAGTCAAAAACATTCAGTACTTC; cdr3_aa: CASSSLRVVKNIQYF
clone_size: -; v_call: TRBV9; d_call: -; j_call: TRBJ1-5; cdr3_nt: TGTGCCAGCAGCGTAGGGTGGCAGGCTAGTAAGAGTCAGCCCCAGCATTTT; cdr3_aa: CASSVGWQASKSQPQHF
clone_size: -; v_call: TRBV4-3; d_call: -; j_call: TRBJ2-7; cdr3_nt: TGCGCCAGCAGGGGGGCGGGCGAGCAGTACTTC; cdr3_aa: CASRGAGEQYF
clone_size: -; v_call: TRBV15; d_call: TRBD2; j_call: TRBJ2-3; cdr3_nt: TGTGCCACCAGCCGTAGCGGGGGGGCGACAGATACGCAGTATTTT; cdr3_aa: CATSRSGGATDTQYF
clone_size: -; v_call: TRBV7-2; d_call: TRBD2; j_call: TRBJ2-1; cdr3_nt: TGTGCCAGCAGCCCGGGACTAGCGGGGGATGGTGAGCAGTTCTTC; cdr3_aa: CASSPGLAGDGEQFF
clone_size: -; v_call: TRBV7-3; d_call: TRBD1; j_call: TRBJ1-2; cdr3_nt: TGTGCCAGCAGTTACGATAAGGGGGCCGGTGGCTACACCTTC; cdr3_aa: CASSYDKGAGGYTF
clone_size: -; v_call: TRBV7-2; d_call: -; j_call: TRBJ2-1; cdr3_nt: TGTGCCAGCAGCCTCGACCGGGGCAGAGATTACAATGAGCAGTTCTTC; cdr3_aa: CASSLDRGRDYNEQFF
clone_size: -; v_call: TRBV7-2; d_call: TRBD1; j_call: TRBJ1-1; cdr3_nt: TGTGCCAGCAGCTTAGTCGGGGGAACAGGGGGATTCACTGAAGCTTTCTTT; cdr3_aa: CASSLVGGTGGFTEAFF
clone_size: -; v_call: TRBV7-9; d_call: -; j_call: TRBJ2-3; cdr3_nt: TGTGCCATCCCGATAGGGCGGCTGTATTTT; cdr3_aa: CAIPIGRLYF
clone_size: -; v_call: TRBV4-1; d_call: TRBD1; j_call: TRBJ2-4; cdr3_nt: TGCGCCAGCAGCCAATACAACCGGGACAGGGCAGTAATAGCCAAAAACATTCAGTACTTC; cdr3_aa: CASSQYNRDRAVIAKNIQYF
clone_size: -; v_call: TRBV7-8; d_call: TRBD1; j_call: TRBJ1-6; cdr3_nt: TGTGCCAGCAGCCTGGGACAGGGGGGTTCACCCCTCCACTTT; cdr3_aa: CASSLGQGGSPLHF
clone_size: -; v_call: TRBV2; d_call: -; j_call: TRBJ2-7; cdr3_nt: TGTGCCAGCAGCGGGGACGAGCAGTACTTC; cdr3_aa: CASSGDEQYF
clone_size: -; v_call: TRBV9; d_call: -; j_call: TRBJ1-1; cdr3_nt: TGTGCCAGCAGCGTAGGTGCAGGGACTGAAGCTTTCTTT; cdr3_aa: CASSVGAGTEAFF
clone_size: -; v_call: TRBV2; d_call: TRBD2; j_call: TRBJ2-7; cdr3_nt: TGTGCCAGCAGAGGACTAGCCTACGAGCAGTACTTC; cdr3_aa: CASRGLAYEQYF
clone_size: -; v_call: TRBV2; d_call: -; j_call: TRBJ2-2; cdr3_nt: TGTGCCAGCAGTATGGACCCCGGTGGCGGGGAGCTGTTTTTT; cdr3_aa: CASSMDPGGGELFF
clone_size: -; v_call: TRBV15; d_call: -; j_call: TRBJ1-5; cdr3_nt: TGTGCCACCAGCAGGACAGCCTACAATCAGCCCCAGCATTTT; cdr3_aa: CATSRTAYNQPQHF
clone_size: -; v_call: TRBV4-3; d_call: -; j_call: TRBJ1-4; cdr3_nt: TGCGCCAGCAGCCAAGGACAGTTTAATGAAAAACTGTTTTTT; cdr3_aa: CASSQGQFNEKLFF
clone_size: once; v_call: TRBV4-3; d_call: TRBD2; j_call: TRBJ2-3; cdr3_nt: TGCGCCAGCAGCCACACTAGCGTCGGCACAGATACGCAGTATTTT; cdr3_aa: CASSHTSVGTDTQYF
clone_size: -; v_call: TRBV7-9; d_call: -; j_call: TRBJ1-1; cdr3_nt: TGTGCCAGCAGCTTTCGCCCGACAGAGAACACTGAAGCTTTCTTT; cdr3_aa: CASSFRPTENTEAFF
clone_size: few; v_call: TRBV24-1; d_call: TRBD2; j_call: TRBJ2-1; cdr3_nt: TGTGCCACCAGTGATTTGCCTGCGGGGGGGCCCTACAATGAGCAGTTCTTC; cdr3_aa: CATSDLPAGGPYNEQFF
clone_size: -; v_call: TRBV5-5; d_call: TRBD1; j_call: TRBJ2-1; cdr3_nt: TGTGCCAGCAGCGCAGGGGGCGGTGAGCAGTTCTTC; cdr3_aa: CASSAGGGEQFF
clone_size: -; v_call: TRBV7-6; d_call: TRBD1; j_call: TRBJ2-1; cdr3_nt: TGTGCCAGCAGCCCAGGGGGCGCGGTACATGAGCAGTTCTTC; cdr3_aa: CASSPGGAVHEQFF
clone_size: -; v_call: TRBV6-1; d_call: TRBD1; j_call: TRBJ2-7; cdr3_nt: TGTGCCAGCAGCCTAACAGGGGACGAGCAGTACTTC; cdr3_aa: CASSLTGDEQYF